The rows below give T cell receptor beta chains drawn from one sample of a study of CD8+ T cells in alopecia areata. The protocol was immunoSEQ multiplex PCR, while the TCRdb copy is restricted to in-frame clones and leaves out a portion. The repertoire consists of 100,000 to 150,000 clones, with 35% to 40% occurring once and the leading ten covering 3% to 3.5%. The sequencing sample was made of CD4+ T cells sorted from blood. These receptors were collected from a human donor with alopecia areata. The CDR3 runs from the conserved cysteine through the conserved F or W. Each record gives: V gene, J gene, clone size, D gene, CDR3 DNA, CDR3 protein. The D gene is left open where the match is weak. For some rows the clone size is stated as once, few or many, or as a class when expanded; others skip it.

>TRBV9|TRBJ1-5|-|TRBD1
TGTGCCAGCAGCGCCCACAGGGGAGGTTGGCCCCAGCATTTT
CASSAHRGGWPQHF
>TRBV7-2|TRBJ2-7|-|TRBD2
TGTGCCAGCAGCTGGGGGACTAGCCCCCTGGTTACATACGAGCAGTACTTC
CASSWGTSPLVTYEQYF
>TRBV29-1|TRBJ2-5|-|TRBD1
TGCAGCGTTGAATTGTGGGCAGGGGGCGAGCAAGAGACCCAGTACTTC
CSVELWAGGEQETQYF
>TRBV10-2|TRBJ1-2|-|-
TGCGCCAGCAGCAGCGGGGGGCTGATCAACACCTTC
CASSSGGLINTF
>TRBV7-2|TRBJ2-1|-|-
TGTGCCAGCAGCCGTCCGGACCAGGGTGGCAATGAGCAGTTCTTC
CASSRPDQGGNEQFF
>TRBV29-1|TRBJ1-1|-|-
TGCAGCGTTGAAAAAGGGGCAGGGACTGAAGCTTTCTTT
CSVEKGAGTEAFF
>TRBV4-2|TRBJ2-7|-|-
TGTGCCAGCAGCCAAGATGAGGAGGGTGGCTACGAGCAGTACTTC
CASSQDEEGGYEQYF
>TRBV4-3|TRBJ1-5|few|TRBD1
TGCGCCAGCAGCCAGATCAGGGGGGAACATCAGCCCCAGCATTTT
CASSQIRGEHQPQHF
>TRBV29-1|TRBJ1-2|-|-
TGCGGACATACGACGGGGGGCTATGGCTACACCTTC
CGHTTGGYGYTF
>TRBV18|TRBJ2-3|few|-
TGTGCCAGCTCACCAGCAGTAGGAGATACGCAGTATTTT
CASSPAVGDTQYF
>TRBV29-1|TRBJ1-1|-|-
TGCAGCGTTGTAGGCAGGGGAGGTGGCTTAATGAACACTGAAGCTTTCTTT
CSVVGRGGGLMNTEAFF
>TRBV29-1|TRBJ1-5|few|-
TGCAGCGGTGGGGGAGCGGGTGGACAGCCCCAGCATTTT
CSGGGAGGQPQHF
>TRBV30|TRBJ2-1|few|TRBD2
TGTGCCTGGAGTATACTGGCGGGAGCCCACAATGAGCAGTTCTTC
CAWSILAGAHNEQFF
>TRBV29-1|TRBJ2-1|few|TRBD1
TGCAGCGTCTTACCAAGACAGGGGGCAAGGAATGAGCAGTTCTTC
CSVLPRQGARNEQFF
>TRBV4-2|TRBJ2-5|-|-
TGTGCCAGCAGCCAAGAAAGAAGGGAGACCCAGTACTTC
CASSQERRETQYF
>TRBV7-7|TRBJ2-5|-|-
TGTGCTAGCAGCTTAGACGGAAAAGAGACCCAGTACTTC
CASSLDGKETQYF
>TRBV4-1|TRBJ2-3|-|-
TGCGCCAGCAGCCCTACAGGGTCTGGAGATACGCAGTATTTT
CASSPTGSGDTQYF
>TRBV27|TRBJ1-1|-|-
TGTGCCAGCAGTGGTCAACAGGGTGCAGTCGCTGAAGCTTTCTTT
CASSGQQGAVAEAFF
>TRBV7-9|TRBJ2-7|few|TRBD1
TGTGCCAGCAGCCTACCCGGGACAGTCTCCTACGAGCAGTACTTC
CASSLPGTVSYEQYF
>TRBV5-1|TRBJ2-3|-|-
TGCGCCAGCAGCTTGGTAGCCACTAGCACAGATACGCAGTATTTT
CASSLVATSTDTQYF
>TRBV7-3|TRBJ2-1|-|TRBD2
TGTGCCAGCAGCCTTACTAGCGGAGTATACAATGAGCAGTTCTTC
CASSLTSGVYNEQFF
>TRBV29-1|TRBJ2-7|-|TRBD2
TGCAGCGTTGCCCAGACTAGCGGGTTCACACCCTACGAGCAGTACTTC
CSVAQTSGFTPYEQYF
>TRBV5-1|TRBJ2-3|few|-
TGCGCCAGCAGTTCGGGGGAGGTGGCCTCAGATACGCAGTATTTT
CASSSGEVASDTQYF
>TRBV30|TRBJ2-1|-|TRBD2
TGTGCCTGGGGGGGACTAGCGGGCCAGCAGTTCTTC
CAWGGLAGQQFF
>TRBV18|TRBJ1-2|few|-
TGTGCCAGCTCGCAAACAGATTGGGCAGGCGGCTACACCTTC
CASSQTDWAGGYTF
>TRBV2|TRBJ2-2|-|-
TGTGCCAGCAGTGTAATCGGGGAGCTGTTTTTT
CASSVIGELFF
>TRBV29-1|TRBJ1-1|once|-
TGCAGCGTTACGGCTGGGGGTAGCACTGAAGCTTTCTTT
CSVTAGGSTEAFF
>TRBV2|TRBJ2-7|few|TRBD1
TGTGCCACCAAAAGGGACAGCTCCTACGAGCAGTACTTC
CATKRDSSYEQYF
>TRBV7-9|TRBJ2-5|-|TRBD1
TGTGCCAGCAGCTTGGCGGGCCCGGGACAGCCTCAAGAGACCCAGTACTTC
CASSLAGPGQPQETQYF
>TRBV29-1|TRBJ2-3|-|TRBD1
TGCAGCGTTGCCGGGACAGGGGCCACAGATACGCAGTATTTT
CSVAGTGATDTQYF
>TRBV7-2|TRBJ2-7|-|-
TGTGCCAGCAGCCTACGTTCGGTGGGAACCTACGAGCAGTACTTC
CASSLRSVGTYEQYF
>TRBV5-6|TRBJ2-1|-|-
TGTGCCAGCAGTTCCACAGGGTACGAGCAGTTCTTC
CASSSTGYEQFF
>TRBV29-1|TRBJ2-5|-|-
TGCAGCGTTGTGGCGGTCCAAGAGACCCAGTACTTC
CSVVAVQETQYF
>TRBV7-2|TRBJ2-4|-|-
TGTGCCAGCAGCTCCCGCCGGACGGGGATAAACATTCAGTACTTC
CASSSRRTGINIQYF
>TRBV5-1|TRBJ2-2|-|-
TGCGCCAGCAGCCCTTGGGTCACCACCGGGGAGCTGTTTTTT
CASSPWVTTGELFF
>TRBV29-1|TRBJ1-1|few|-
TGCAGCGGGCACAGGGCTCTGAACACTGAAGCTTTCTTT
CSGHRALNTEAFF
>TRBV29-1|TRBJ1-2|few|TRBD1
TGCAGCTCTGAAGAGGGACAGGGCTATGGCTACACCTTC
CSSEEGQGYGYTF
>TRBV29-1|TRBJ2-7|few|TRBD2
TGCAGCGTTTTCAATAGCGGGAGCTCCTACGAGCAGTACTTC
CSVFNSGSSYEQYF
>TRBV30|TRBJ2-7|-|TRBD2
TGTGCCTGTTTGACTAGCGGGTTCTACGAGCAGTACTTC
CACLTSGFYEQYF
>TRBV5-1|TRBJ2-5|once|-
TGCGCCAGCAGTCGACAGCAAGAGACCCAGTACTTC
CASSRQQETQYF
>TRBV2|TRBJ2-5|-|TRBD2
TGTGCCAGCAGTGATCGGGGGGGATTAGAGACCCAGTACTTC
CASSDRGGLETQYF
>TRBV7-8|TRBJ2-1|once|TRBD2
TGTGCCAGCAGCTTAGCTTTATGGACTAGAGTCAGGGTTGAGCAGTTCTTC
CASSLALWTRVRVEQFF
>TRBV5-1|TRBJ1-6|-|TRBD1
TGCGCCAGCAGCGAACCAGGGGGCCCTTATAATTCACCCCTCCACTTT
CASSEPGGPYNSPLHF
>TRBV29-1|TRBJ2-7|-|TRBD2
TGCAGCGTTGGTCGCGGGAGTGGCGTGAACGAGCAGTACTTC
CSVGRGSGVNEQYF
>TRBV20-1|TRBJ2-3|-|-
TGCAGTGCTCCGATCACAGATACGCAGTATTTT
CSAPITDTQYF
>TRBV29-1|TRBJ2-1|few|TRBD1
TGCAGCGTTGTTAGCAGGGGGCGCTTAGGCTACAATGAGCAGTTCTTC
CSVVSRGRLGYNEQFF
>TRBV2|TRBJ2-5|few|-
TGTGCCAGCGGACCTATTCAGGAGACCCAGTACTTC
CASGPIQETQYF
>TRBV30|TRBJ1-5|-|-
TGTGCCTGGAGTATGAAATTGGATCAGCCCCAGCATTTT
CAWSMKLDQPQHF
>TRBV6-5|TRBJ2-4|-|-
TGTGCCAGCAGCAGGACATTGGAGAAAAACATTCAGTACTTC
CASSRTLEKNIQYF
>TRBV4-1|TRBJ2-5|-|-
TGCGCCAGCAGCCAAGGAACCATTGGGCAAGAGACCCAGTACTTC
CASSQGTIGQETQYF